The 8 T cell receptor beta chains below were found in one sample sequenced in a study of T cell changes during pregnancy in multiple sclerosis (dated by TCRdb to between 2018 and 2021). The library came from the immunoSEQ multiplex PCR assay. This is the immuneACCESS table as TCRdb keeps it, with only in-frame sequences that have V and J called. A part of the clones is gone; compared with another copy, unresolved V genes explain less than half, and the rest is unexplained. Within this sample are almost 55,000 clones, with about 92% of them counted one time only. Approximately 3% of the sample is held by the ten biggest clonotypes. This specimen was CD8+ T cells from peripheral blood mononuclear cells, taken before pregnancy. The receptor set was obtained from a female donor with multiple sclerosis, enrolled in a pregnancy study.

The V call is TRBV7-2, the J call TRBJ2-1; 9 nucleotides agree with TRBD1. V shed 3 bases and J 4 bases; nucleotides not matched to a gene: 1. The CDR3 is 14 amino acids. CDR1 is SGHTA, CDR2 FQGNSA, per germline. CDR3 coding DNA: TGTGCCAGCAGCTTGGGGACAGGGTACAATGAGCAGTTCTTC. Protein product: CASSLGTGYNEQFF.

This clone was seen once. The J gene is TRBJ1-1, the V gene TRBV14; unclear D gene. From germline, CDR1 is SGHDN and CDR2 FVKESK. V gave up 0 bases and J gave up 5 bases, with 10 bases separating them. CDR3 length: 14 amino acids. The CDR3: CASSQDQVWTEAFF. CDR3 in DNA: TGTGCCAGCAGCCAAGATCAGGTTTGGACTGAAGCTTTCTTT.

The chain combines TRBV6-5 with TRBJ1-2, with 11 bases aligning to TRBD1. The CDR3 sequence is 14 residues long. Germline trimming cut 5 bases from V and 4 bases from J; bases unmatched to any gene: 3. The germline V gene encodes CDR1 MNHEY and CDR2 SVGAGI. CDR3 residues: CASSEGTGGYGYTF. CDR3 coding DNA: TGTGCCAGCAGTGAAGGGACAGGGGGCTATGGCTACACCTTC.

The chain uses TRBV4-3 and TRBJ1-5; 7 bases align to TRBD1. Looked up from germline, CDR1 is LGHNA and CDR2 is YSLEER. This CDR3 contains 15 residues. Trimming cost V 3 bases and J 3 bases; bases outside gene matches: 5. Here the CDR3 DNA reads TGCGCCAGCAGCCAGAGACAGGGCCCCAATCAGCCCCAGCATTTT. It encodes CASSQRQGPNQPQHF.

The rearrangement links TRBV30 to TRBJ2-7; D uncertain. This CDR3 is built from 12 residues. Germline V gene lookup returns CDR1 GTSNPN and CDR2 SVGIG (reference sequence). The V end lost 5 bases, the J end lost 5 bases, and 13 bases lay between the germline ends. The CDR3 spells CAWENTADEQYF. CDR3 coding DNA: TGTGCCTGGGAGAATACCGCGGACGAGCAGTACTTC. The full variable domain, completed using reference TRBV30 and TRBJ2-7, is SQTIHQWPATLVQPVGSPLSLECTVEGTSNPNLYWYRQAAGRGLQLLFYSVGIGQISSEVPQNLSASRPQDRQFILSSKKLLLSDSGFYLCAWENTADEQYFGPGTRLTVT.

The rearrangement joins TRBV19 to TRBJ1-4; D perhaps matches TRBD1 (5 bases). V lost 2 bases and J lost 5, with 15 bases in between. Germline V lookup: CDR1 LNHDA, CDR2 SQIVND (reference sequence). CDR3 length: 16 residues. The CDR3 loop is CASSISTGDRNEKLFF. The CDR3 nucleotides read TGTGCCAGTAGTATATCTACAGGTGATAGAAATGAAAAACTGTTTTTT.

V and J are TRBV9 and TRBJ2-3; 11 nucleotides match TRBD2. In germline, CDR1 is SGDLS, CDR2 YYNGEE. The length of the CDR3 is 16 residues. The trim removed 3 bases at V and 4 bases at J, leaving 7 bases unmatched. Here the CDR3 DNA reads TGTGCCAGCAGCGGCTTAGCGGGGGGGCCTTCAGATACGCAGTATTTT. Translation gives CASSGLAGGPSDTQYF.

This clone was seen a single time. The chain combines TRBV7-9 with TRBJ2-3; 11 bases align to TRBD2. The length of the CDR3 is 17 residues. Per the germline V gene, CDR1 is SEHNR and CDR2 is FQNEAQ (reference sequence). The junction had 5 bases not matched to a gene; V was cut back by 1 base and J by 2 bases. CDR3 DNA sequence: TGTGCCAGCAGCTTAGTGGCTAGCGGGGGGACCACAGATACGCAGTATTTT. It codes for CASSLVASGGTTDTQYF.